These T cell receptor beta chains were read from a single sample in a study of blood T cell repertoires in COVID-19. Sequencing used immunoSEQ multiplex PCR; TCRdb keeps in-frame clones, though not all of them. The sample lists hundreds of thousands of clones, roughly 86% occurring once. Sequencing input: PBMCs or T cells enriched from blood (not recorded which). The receptors here all came from a woman between 45 and 65 years old who had recovered from COVID-19. Both conserved end residues are part of each CDR3. Clone size is not always given. Where it is, it says once, few, many or a class for expanded clones.

CDR3 length,V gene,clone size,CDR3 protein
15,TRBV5-1,.,CASSAGQSGANVLTF
13,TRBV9,once,CASSADNEYGYTF
20,TRBV24-1,once,CATSPVLGQAKAINTGELFF
12,TRBV12-3/TRBV12-4,.,CASSFTGNGYTF
13,TRBV7-2,.,CASSLRGYNEQFF
12,TRBV29-1,.,CSVLTGNTEAFF
15,TRBV11-2,few,CASSLESGSLNEQFF
13,TRBV28,once,CASLQGAGNTIYF
14,TRBV2,.,CASSAEQGDQPQHF
14,TRBV27,.,CASSHGDTGGEAFF
19,TRBV4-2,.,CASSQPPGLAGGGTGELFF
16,TRBV19,.,CATTKSRVRGGNEQFF
19,TRBV6-4,.,CASSILPRLAGGIYNEQFF
13,TRBV30,few,CAWSVERQSGYTF
17,TRBV27,.,CASSLNPRDRVYNEQFF
15,TRBV5-6,once,CASSSLPKSSYEQYF
13,TRBV30,.,CAWRQGFAYEQYF
15,TRBV3-1/TRBV3-2,few,CASNRNSEGTYEQYF
16,TRBV29-1,.,CSVEEVLDSLFEPQHF
15,TRBV20-1,.,CSASSLAGVAYEQYF
14,TRBV10-2,.,CASSEFKEGSGYTF
14,TRBV4-3,few,CASSRRARTDTQYF
13,TRBV5-1,.,CASSLLDTYEQYF
15,TRBV29-1,.,CSVTGTEFMNTEAFF
16,TRBV5-6,.,CASSLVGGLIGNTIYF
15,TRBV7-2,once,CASSTTGTPYNEQFF
16,TRBV7-6,.,CASSRTGYGGTDTQYF
16,TRBV7-9,few,CASSSPGTGLAGELFF
13,TRBV29-1,.,CSVGHSIGNTIYF
14,TRBV19,.,CASAEKTGFMGYTF
13,TRBV28,.,CASSFRVQETQYF
15,TRBV4-3,.,CASSQETFSYNEQFF
14,TRBV29-1,.,CSITAGGPSDTQYF
15,TRBV7-6,.,CASSLDTEANYGYTF
15,TRBV5-1,.,CASSLQAGGTETQYF
15,TRBV6-1,few,CASSEDSSGANVLTF
19,TRBV13,.,CASSPTLAGRRMSYNEQFF
15,TRBV7-3,.,CASSSRGGLYNEQFF
18,TRBV12-5,once,CASGGRLGTGVNTGELFF
15,TRBV2,once,CASRAGTGVPYEQYF
15,TRBV18,.,CASSPSLAGEDEQFF
14,TRBV6-5,.,CASSPGEAVYGYTF
13,TRBV28,.,CASSFRDISPLHF
11,TRBV28,.,CASGSGLGYTF
19,TRBV11-2,once,CASSQTMGQLFATNEKLFF
15,TRBV2,few,CASSGRGRSQETQYF
13,TRBV12-3/TRBV12-4,.,CASRDDFQGEQFF
16,TRBV7-8,.,CASSWGAKSYAGELFF
14,TRBV11-2,.,CASSLDRLANTIYF
15,TRBV28,.,CAIQQRGGGNQPQHF
13,TRBV7-9,.,CASSFGQNYEQYF
14,TRBV18,.,CASSPSGGKEKLFF
15,TRBV5-1,.,CASSLERSELSTQYF
15,TRBV9,.,CASSVDGTRNQPQHF
15,TRBV29-1,.,CSVDTGTSGLNEQFF
15,TRBV28,.,CASSPTLAGGRGQYF